The 23 T cell receptor beta chains below all came from one sample that was sequenced in a study of shared clonotypes between healthy human individuals. The naive CD8 population came from CD45RO-negative cells selected for CCR7, without terminally differentiated effector memory CD45RA+ cells. Profiled with immunoSEQ multiplex PCR; TCRdb holds only in-frame clones, not every one. This repertoire shows roughly 2.1 million clones, about 93% found once; its top ten account for over 1.5%. Sequencing was performed on naive CD8+ T cells from PBMCs. These receptors all stem from a young man in good health. Some clones in this sample may be carry-over from other donors' samples.

This sequence joins TRBV9 and TRBJ2-2; no firm D call. Germline-derived CDR1 and CDR2 are SGDLS and YYNGEE. The CDR3 totals 17 residues. V lost 0 bases and J 0 bases, leaving 12 bases between the germline ends. DNA for the CDR3: TGTGCCAGCAGCGTAGATCATCACAGCGCGAACACCGGGGAGCTGTTTTTT. This translates into CASSVDHHSANTGELFF.

The chain couples TRBV7-9 to TRBJ2-2, with D possibly matching TRBD1 (5 bases). The germline V gene encodes CDR1 SEHNR and CDR2 FQNEAQ (reference sequence). The CDR3 runs 17 residues. V lost 7 bases, J lost 1 base, and 19 bases lay in between. In DNA, the CDR3 is TGTGCCAGCACGCAGGGCGGATTAGAAGAGAACACCGGGGAGCTGTTTTTT. It translates to CASTQGGLEENTGELFF.

The chain has TRBV19 and TRBJ1-1, with D possibly matching TRBD1 (5 bases). The V end lost 3 bases, the J end lost 5 bases, and 13 bases lay between the germline ends. CDR3 length: 14 amino acids. From germline, CDR1 is LNHDA and CDR2 SQIVND (reference sequence). This CDR3 reads CASSIPQARTEAFF. The CDR3 DNA sequence: TGTGCCAGTAGTATTCCACAGGCGAGGACTGAAGCTTTCTTT. Supplemented by reference TRBV19 and TRBJ1-1, the full variable domain reads DGGITQSPKYLFRKEGQNVTLSCEQNLNHDAMYWYRQDPGQGLRLIYYSQIVNDFQKGDIAEGYSVSREKKESFPLTVTSAQKNPTAFYLCASSIPQARTEAFFGQGTRLTVV.

This clone showed up just once. This CDR3 is also generated by other DNA sequences in the sample. The rearrangement joins TRBV15 to TRBJ2-7; 7 bases agree with TRBD2. CDR3 length equals 14 residues. V was clipped by 5 bases and J by 4 bases; unmatched bases: 8. Per the germline V gene, CDR1 is LNHNV and CDR2 is YYDKDF (reference sequence). The CDR3 DNA reads TGTGCCACCAGCCGCGGGAGTGGCGGTTACGAGCAGTACTTC. Translated, it gives CATSRGSGGYEQYF. The full variable domain, rest sourced from reference TRBV15 and TRBJ2-7, is DAMVIQNPRYQVTQFGKPVTLSCSQTLNHNVMYWYQQKSSQAPKLLFHYYDKDFNNEADTPDNFQSRRPNTSFCFLDIRSPGLGDTAMYLCATSRGSGGYEQYFGPGTRLTVT.

This sequence joins TRBV9 and TRBJ2-7, with D perhaps given as TRBD1 or TRBD2 (6 bases each). Trimming left V 0 bases short and J 4 bases short, with 14 bases between. The CDR3 spans 15 residues. Per the germline V gene, CDR1 is SGDLS and CDR2 is YYNGEE. The CDR3 is CASSVEGGFGYEQYF. CDR3 nucleotides: TGTGCCAGCAGCGTAGAGGGGGGCTTTGGGTACGAGCAGTACTTC.

The chain combines TRBV7-3 with TRBJ2-1; D unresolved. This CDR3 spans 12 amino acids. Trimming pared 4 bases from V and 2 bases from J, leaving 3 bases between. Per germline, CDR1 SGHTA and CDR2 FQGTGA. CDR3 residues: CASSSTYNEQFF. The CDR3 coding sequence is TGTGCCAGCAGCTCCACCTACAATGAGCAGTTCTTC.

V is TRBV6-5 and J is TRBJ1-1; D remains unclear. Trimming cost V 7 bases and J 7 bases, with 16 bases left between them. In germline, CDR1 is MNHEY, CDR2 SVGAGI. This CDR3 region has 13 residues. This chain's CDR3 is CASTPAQPDEAFF. CDR3 DNA: TGTGCCAGCACCCCCGCTCAGCCGGATGAAGCTTTCTTT.

The V and J genes are TRBV7-9 and TRBJ1-4; weak D call: TRBD1 (5 bases). V was clipped by 2 bases and J by 8 bases, with 12 bases between them. There are 14 residues in the CDR3. The germline V gene encodes CDR1 SEHNR and CDR2 FQNEAQ (reference sequence). The CDR3 region has the DNA TGTGCCAGCAGCTTATCGGGGGGTGGCGAAAAACTGTTTTTT. Protein: CASSLSGGGEKLFF. Drawing the rest from reference TRBV7-9 and TRBJ1-4, the complete variable domain is DTGVSQNPRHKITKRGQNVTFRCDPISEHNRLYWYRQTLGQGPEFLTYFQNEAQLEKSRLLSDRFSAERPKGSFSTLEIQRTEQGDSAMYLCASSLSGGGEKLFFGSGTQLSVL.

V gene TRBV5-1 combines with J gene TRBJ2-7, with D perhaps TRBD1 (8 bases). Germline V gene sequence: CDR1 SGHRS, CDR2 YFSETQ. CDR3 size: 18 residues. Between the trimmed V and J ends, which lost 2 bases and 2 bases, there was a span of 23 bases. CDR3 DNA sequence: TGCGCCAGCAGCTTCGACAGGGGTCGGCTAGCGGATCCCTACGAGCAGTACTTC. This gives the protein CASSFDRGRLADPYEQYF.

This sequence joins TRBV6-1 and TRBJ1-2; D remains unclear. Trimming stripped 1 base from V and 0 bases from J, with 3 bases between. Germline V gene lookup returns CDR1 MNHNS and CDR2 SASEGT. The CDR3 loop spans 13 amino acids. In DNA form, the CDR3 reads TGTGCCAGCAGTGAAGTGACTAACTATGGCTACACCTTC. Encoded protein: CASSEVTNYGYTF.

This clone was found a few times. The V and J genes are TRBV27 and TRBJ1-1; 8 nucleotides line up with TRBD1. In germline, CDR1 is MNHEY, CDR2 SMNVEV (reference sequence). Trimming removed 5 bases from V and 6 bases from J; junction bases left unmatched: 5. The CDR3 spans 13 residues. CDR3 sequence reads: CASSPPGGSEAFF. As DNA, the CDR3 is TGTGCCAGCAGTCCGCCAGGGGGCTCTGAAGCTTTCTTT.

The chain combines TRBV27 with TRBJ1-5; D remains ambiguous. The length of the CDR3 is 12 residues. Germline CDR1 is MNHEY and CDR2 is SMNVEV (reference sequence). V was shortened by 6 bases and J by 3 bases, with 6 bases between the two germline ends. The CDR3 coding sequence is TGTGCCAGCAGAACCTACAATCAGCCCCAGCATTTT. Residues: CASRTYNQPQHF.

The chain is built from TRBV27 and TRBJ1-2; D is unclear. V was pared by 7 bases and J by 4 bases, with 16 bases between. The CDR3 has 14 amino acids. CDR1 and CDR2 from the germline V gene are MNHEY and SMNVEV (reference sequence). CDR3 DNA sequence: TGTGCCAGCAAAGCTGACCCGAGGACCTATGGCTACACCTTC. It is translated as CASKADPRTYGYTF.

The J gene is TRBJ1-2, the V gene TRBV7-9; weak D call: TRBD1 (5 bases). The V end was cut by 5 bases, the J end by 8 bases, with 18 bases between. Germline loops: CDR1 SEHNR, CDR2 FQNEAQ (reference sequence). There are 14 residues in the CDR3. The CDR3 protein is CASSLERDPKGYTF. For the CDR3, the DNA is TGTGCCAGCAGCCTAGAGAGGGACCCTAAAGGCTACACCTTC.

The chain links TRBV30 to TRBJ2-7; D is unclear. The CDR3 length is 15 residues. Germline CDR1 GTSNPN, CDR2 SVGIG (reference sequence). Trimming left V 0 bases short and J 2 bases short, with 14 bases between. The CDR3 nucleotides are TGTGCCTGGAGTGTCCTTACGGCACGACCCTACGAGCAGTACTTC. Its protein product is CAWSVLTARPYEQYF. Drawing the rest from reference TRBV30 and TRBJ2-7, the complete variable domain is SQTIHQWPATLVQPVGSPLSLECTVEGTSNPNLYWYRQAAGRGLQLLFYSVGIGQISSEVPQNLSASRPQDRQFILSSKKLLLSDSGFYLCAWSVLTARPYEQYFGPGTRLTVT.

The gene calls are TRBV25-1 and TRBJ2-7; 7 positions match TRBD2. CDR3 length equals 15 residues. Unmatched junction bases numbered 11, after V lost 7 bases and J lost 2 bases. Looked up from germline, CDR1 is MGHDK and CDR2 is SYGVNS. The CDR3 bases are TGTGCCAGCACCTCGGATAGCGGGTACCCCTACGAGCAGTACTTC. Protein sequence: CASTSDSGYPYEQYF.

The chain employs TRBV28 and TRBJ1-1; D is possibly TRBD1 (6 bases). The CDR3 totals 13 residues. Germline-derived CDR1 and CDR2 are MDHEN and SYDVKM. V shed 6 bases and J shed 5 bases, with 13 bases lying between them. CDR3 nucleotide sequence: TGTGCCAGCAGCCCTGACAGGTTTACTGAAGCTTTCTTT. Residues: CASSPDRFTEAFF. The whole variable domain, filled in from reference TRBV28 and TRBJ1-1, reads DVKVTQSSRYLVKRTGEKVFLECVQDMDHENMFWYRQDPGLGLRLIYFSYDVKMKEKGDIPEGYSVSREKKERFSLILESASTNQTSMYLCASSPDRFTEAFFGQGTRLTVV.

Here the CDR3 DNA reads TGTGCCAGCAGCCCGGGGAGGGGCCCCTTGAACACTGAAGCTTTCTTT. It yields the protein CASSPGRGPLNTEAFF. The V gene is TRBV13, the J gene TRBJ1-1; D possibly corresponds to TRBD1 (5 bases). Between the trimmed V and J ends, which lost 5 bases and 0 bases, there was a span of 16 bases. Germline V gene data show CDR1 as PRHDT and CDR2 as FYEKMQ (reference sequence). The CDR3 covers 16 residues.

Only one count was recorded for this clone. The gene calls are TRBV10-1 and TRBJ2-3; tentative D call: TRBD1 (6 bases). The V gene's germline CDR1 is WNHNN and CDR2 SYGVQD (reference sequence). The length of the CDR3 is 18 residues. Trimming left V 2 bases short and J 2 bases short, with 20 bases between. The CDR3 DNA reads as TGCGCCAGCAGTGAGCCCGCAGTTCCCAGGGGACACACAGATACGCAGTATTTT. Its translation: CASSEPAVPRGHTDTQYF.

V usage is TRBV7-3 and J usage is TRBJ2-3; D remains unclear. With 5 bases removed from V and 3 bases from J, the gap between germline ends came to 9 bases. From germline, CDR1 is SGHTA and CDR2 FQGTGA. This CDR3 spans 13 amino acids. CDR3 in amino acids: CASSPHGTDTQYF. CDR3 coding DNA: TGTGCCAGCAGCCCCCATGGGACAGATACGCAGTATTTT.

The sample holds one count of this clone. V is TRBV27 and J is TRBJ2-7; 7 bases are shared with TRBD1. The V and J ends lost 3 bases and 2 bases, in that order; junction bases with no gene match: 7. The germline V gene has CDR1 MNHEY and CDR2 SMNVEV (reference sequence). The CDR3 contains 15 residues. The CDR3 DNA follows: TGTGCCAGCAGTTTGTATACAGGGGCACCCTACGAGCAGTACTTC. Translating gives CASSLYTGAPYEQYF.

V gene TRBV2 combines with J gene TRBJ2-3; 9 bases line up with TRBD1. The V segment lost 6 bases and the J segment 6 bases; nucleotides outside the gene matches: 10. CDR3 length equals 15 residues. Germline CDR1 SNHLY, CDR2 FYNNEI. CDR3 loop: CASRGQGTGLDTQYF. The DNA for the CDR3 is TGTGCCAGCAGGGGGCAGGGGACAGGGTTGGATACGCAGTATTTT.

This rearrangement joins TRBV15 to TRBJ1-4; D call uncertain. Trimming took 5 bases from V and 5 from J, leaving 15 bases between them. The CDR3 contains 15 residues. From germline, CDR1 is LNHNV and CDR2 YYDKDF (reference sequence). CDR3 nucleotides: TGTGCCACCAGCCGAAGAAGGTCCAGGAATGAAAAACTGTTTTTT. Protein: CATSRRRSRNEKLFF.